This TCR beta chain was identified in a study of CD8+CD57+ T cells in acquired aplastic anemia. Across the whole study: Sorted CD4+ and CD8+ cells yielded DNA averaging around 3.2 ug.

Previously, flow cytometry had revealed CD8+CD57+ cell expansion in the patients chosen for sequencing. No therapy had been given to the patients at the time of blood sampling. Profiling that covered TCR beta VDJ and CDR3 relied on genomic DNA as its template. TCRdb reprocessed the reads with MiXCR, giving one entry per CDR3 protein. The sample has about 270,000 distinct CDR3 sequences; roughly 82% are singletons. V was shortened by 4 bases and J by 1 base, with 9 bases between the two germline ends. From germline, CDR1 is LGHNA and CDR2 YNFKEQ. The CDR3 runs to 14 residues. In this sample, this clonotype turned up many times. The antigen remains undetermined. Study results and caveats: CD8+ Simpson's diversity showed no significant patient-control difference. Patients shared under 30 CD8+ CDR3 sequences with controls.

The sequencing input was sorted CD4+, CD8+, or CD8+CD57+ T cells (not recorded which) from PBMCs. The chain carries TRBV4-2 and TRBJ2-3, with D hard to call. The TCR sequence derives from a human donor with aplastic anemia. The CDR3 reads CASSRPTGTDTQYF. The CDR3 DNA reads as TGTGCCAGCAGCCGACCGACCGGCACAGATACGCAGTATTTT.